The clone carrying this T cell receptor beta chain occurred many times. The antigen is not known. These data come from a study of response to subunit inactivated influenza vaccine. Overall study results and limits: The authors offered the suggestion that each seasonal influenza vaccination recruits few new T cells.

TCRdb called the RT-PCR reads again in MiXCR, with one record for every CDR3 protein. The sample contains about 650,000 distinct CDR3 sequences, about a sixth of which appear only once. Trimming took 5 bases from V and 5 from J, leaving 9 bases between them. From germline, CDR1 is MNHNY and CDR2 SVGAGI (reference sequence). This CDR3 region has 12 residues. The input for sequencing was PBMCs from blood, taken 11 to 12 days after vaccination. The chain employs TRBV6-6 and TRBJ2-5, with D possibly TRBD1 on 5 matching bases. This sequence originates from a man between 50 and 59 years old who received an inactivated influenza vaccine. CDR3 in DNA: TGTGCCAGCAGTACAGGTCGGGAGACCCAGTACTTC. Encoded protein: CASSTGRETQYF.